This T cell receptor (beta chain) appears in the sequencing data of a study of T cells expressing NK-cell markers. Germline V CDR1 and CDR2: SGHTA, FQGNSA. This CDR3 comprises 14 residues. As regards this clonotype: The antigen is unknown.

Findings of the study overall: Specificity for HCMV among expanded NKG2C+ T cell clones was not established.

No DNA is given; TCRdb re-called the 5' RACE reads and lists each CDR3 protein once. Across fewer than 400,000 distinct CDR3 sequences, the top ten clones capture approximately 12% of the sample. Source material: blood T cells: a sorted CD56 or NKG2C T cell subset, CD4+ or CD8+ T cells, or bulk PBMC T cells (not recorded which). The source is a woman between 50 and 59 years old in good health. The rearrangement links TRBV7-2 to TRBJ2-1; TCRdb returns TRBD1, unconfirmable since there is no DNA. CDR3 region: CASTKNGGAGSRFF.